This TCR beta chain was recorded in a study of shared clonotypes between healthy human individuals. With regard to this clone: Its antigen is undetermined.

CD8 cells regarded as naive lacked CD45RO, were positively chosen for CCR7, and omitted terminally differentiated effector memory CD45RA+ cells. Everyone who donated was a Caucasian adult who lived in Nashville, Tennessee. V lost 3 bases, J lost 0 bases, and 9 bases lay in between. CDR1 is SEHNR and CDR2 is FQNEAQ in the germline V gene (reference sequence). This CDR3 is 15 amino acids long. Study conclusions and caveats: Blood was the only sampled material, and tissue repertoires likely differ.

At a deep level, the assay was run. Under the authors' procedure: ImmunoSEQ sequences covered only the junction and lacked quality scores; filtering therefore differed. Libraries were prepared by immunoSEQ multiplex PCR; TCRdb keeps only in-frame clonotypes and omits some of them. V and J calls plus clone size are reproduced from that table; the DNA served to infer D and trimming. The data contain around 1,900,000 clones, approximately 92% of them singletons. This receptor was identified in a man aged 18 to 35 in good health. Some clones in this sample may be carry-over from other donors' samples. Sequences were obtained from naive CD8+ T cells from PBMCs. The chain joins TRBV7-9 to TRBJ1-3; possibly TRBD1 for D (6 bases). As DNA, the CDR3 is TGTGCCAGCAGCTTTACAGGGACCTCTGGAAACACCATATATTTT. Its protein product is CASSFTGTSGNTIYF.